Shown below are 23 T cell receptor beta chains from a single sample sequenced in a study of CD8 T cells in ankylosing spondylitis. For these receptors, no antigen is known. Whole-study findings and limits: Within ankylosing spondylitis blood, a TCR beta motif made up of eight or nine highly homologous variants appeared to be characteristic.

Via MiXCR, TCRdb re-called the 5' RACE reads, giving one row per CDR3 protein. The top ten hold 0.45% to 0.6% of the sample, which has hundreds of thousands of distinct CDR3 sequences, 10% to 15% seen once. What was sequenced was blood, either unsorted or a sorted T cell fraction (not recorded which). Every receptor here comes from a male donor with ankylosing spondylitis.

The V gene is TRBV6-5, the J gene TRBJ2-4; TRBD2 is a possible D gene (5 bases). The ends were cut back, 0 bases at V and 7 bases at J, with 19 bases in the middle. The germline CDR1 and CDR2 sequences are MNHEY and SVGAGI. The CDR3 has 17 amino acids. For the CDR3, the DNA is TGTGCCAGCAGTTACTCGGCCCCCCGGAGCGGATCCAACATTCAGTACTTC. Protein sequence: CASSYSAPRSGSNIQYF.

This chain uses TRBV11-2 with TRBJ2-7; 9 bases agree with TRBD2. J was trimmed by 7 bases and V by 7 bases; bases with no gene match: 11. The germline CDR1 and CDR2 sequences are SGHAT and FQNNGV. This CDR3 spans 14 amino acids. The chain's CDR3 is CASNRIAGESEQYF. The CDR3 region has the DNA TGTGCCAGCAACCGTATAGCGGGGGAATCAGAGCAGTACTTC.

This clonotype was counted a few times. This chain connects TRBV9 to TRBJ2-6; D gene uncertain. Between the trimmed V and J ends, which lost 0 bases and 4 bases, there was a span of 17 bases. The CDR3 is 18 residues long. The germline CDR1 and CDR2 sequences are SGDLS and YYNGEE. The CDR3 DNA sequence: TGTGCCAGCAGCGTAGACCCCCACCTACGGTTAGGGGCCAACGTCCTGACTTTC. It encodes CASSVDPHLRLGANVLTF.

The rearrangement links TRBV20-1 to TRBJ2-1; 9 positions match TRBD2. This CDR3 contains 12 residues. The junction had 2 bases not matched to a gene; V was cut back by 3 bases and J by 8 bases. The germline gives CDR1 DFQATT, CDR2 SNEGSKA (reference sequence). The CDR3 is CSARGLAHEQFF. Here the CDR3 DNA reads TGCAGTGCTAGGGGACTAGCCCATGAGCAGTTCTTC.

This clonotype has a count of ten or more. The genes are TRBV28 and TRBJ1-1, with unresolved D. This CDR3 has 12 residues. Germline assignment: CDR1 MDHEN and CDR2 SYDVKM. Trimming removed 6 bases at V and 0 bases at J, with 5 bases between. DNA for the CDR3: TGTGCCAGCAGCAATATGAACACTGAAGCTTTCTTT. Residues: CASSNMNTEAFF.

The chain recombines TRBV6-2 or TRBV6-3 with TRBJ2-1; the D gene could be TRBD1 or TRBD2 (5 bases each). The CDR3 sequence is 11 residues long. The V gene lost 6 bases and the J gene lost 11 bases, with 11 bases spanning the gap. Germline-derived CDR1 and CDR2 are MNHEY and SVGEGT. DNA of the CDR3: TGTGCCAGCAGCCCCTGGGACCAGCAGTTCTTC. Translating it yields CASSPWDQQFF.

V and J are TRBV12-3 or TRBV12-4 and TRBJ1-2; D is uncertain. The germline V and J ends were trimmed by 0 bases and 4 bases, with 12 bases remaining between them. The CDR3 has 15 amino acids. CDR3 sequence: CASSLAAVWGYGYTF. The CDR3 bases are TGTGCCAGCAGTTTAGCTGCCGTATGGGGCTATGGCTACACCTTC.

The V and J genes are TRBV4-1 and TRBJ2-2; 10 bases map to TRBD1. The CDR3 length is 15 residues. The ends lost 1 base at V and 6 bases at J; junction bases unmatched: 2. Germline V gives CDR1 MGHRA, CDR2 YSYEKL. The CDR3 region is CASSQAGTGAGELFF. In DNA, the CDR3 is TGCGCCAGCAGCCAAGCCGGGACAGGGGCCGGGGAGCTGTTTTTT.

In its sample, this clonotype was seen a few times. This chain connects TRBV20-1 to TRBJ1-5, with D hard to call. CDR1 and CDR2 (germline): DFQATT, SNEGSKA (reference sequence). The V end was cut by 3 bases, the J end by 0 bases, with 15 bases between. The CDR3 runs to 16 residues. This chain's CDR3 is CSARGAGTYSNQPQHF. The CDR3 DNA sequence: TGCAGTGCTAGGGGCGCGGGTACCTATAGCAATCAGCCCCAGCATTTT.

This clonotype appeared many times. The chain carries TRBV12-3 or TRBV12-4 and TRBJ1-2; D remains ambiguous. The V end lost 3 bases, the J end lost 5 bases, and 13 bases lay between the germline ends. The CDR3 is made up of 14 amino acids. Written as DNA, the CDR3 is TGTGCCAGCAGTTTGATAAGCGCGTGGTATGGCTACACCTTC. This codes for CASSLISAWYGYTF.

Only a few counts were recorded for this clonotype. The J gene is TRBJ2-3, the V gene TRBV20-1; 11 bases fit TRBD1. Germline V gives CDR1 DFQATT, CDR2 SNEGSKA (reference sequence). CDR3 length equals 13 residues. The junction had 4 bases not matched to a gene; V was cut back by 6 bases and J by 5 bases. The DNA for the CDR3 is TGCAGTGCGCCGGGACAGGGGGTAGATACGCAGTATTTT. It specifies CSAPGQGVDTQYF.

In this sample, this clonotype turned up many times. CDR3 sequence reads: CASSSGRSSYEQYF. The CDR3 nucleotides read TGTGCCAGCTCCTCTGGACGGTCCTCCTACGAGCAGTACTTC. The chain is built from TRBV7-2 and TRBJ2-7; D is unresolved. CDR3 length equals 14 residues. Germline CDR1 SGHTA, CDR2 FQGNSA. V lost 8 bases, J lost 0 bases, and 14 bases lay in between.

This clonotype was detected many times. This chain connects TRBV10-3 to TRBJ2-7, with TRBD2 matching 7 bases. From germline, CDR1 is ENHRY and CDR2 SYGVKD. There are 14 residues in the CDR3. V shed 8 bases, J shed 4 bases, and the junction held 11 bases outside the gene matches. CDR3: CAIRGSAGEYEQYF. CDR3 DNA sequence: TGTGCCATCCGGGGGTCGGCGGGAGAGTACGAGCAGTACTTC.

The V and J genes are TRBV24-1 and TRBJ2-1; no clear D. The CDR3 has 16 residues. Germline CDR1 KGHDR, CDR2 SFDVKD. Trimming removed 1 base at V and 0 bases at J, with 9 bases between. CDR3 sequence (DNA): TGTGCCACCAGTGATTTTGAGAGTGGCTCCTACAATGAGCAGTTCTTC. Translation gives CATSDFESGSYNEQFF.

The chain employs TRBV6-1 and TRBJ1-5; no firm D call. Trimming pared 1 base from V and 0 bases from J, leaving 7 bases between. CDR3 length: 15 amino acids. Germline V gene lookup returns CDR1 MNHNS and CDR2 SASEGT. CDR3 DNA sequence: TGTGCCAGCAGTGAAGGGATATATAGCAATCAGCCCCAGCATTTT. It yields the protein CASSEGIYSNQPQHF.

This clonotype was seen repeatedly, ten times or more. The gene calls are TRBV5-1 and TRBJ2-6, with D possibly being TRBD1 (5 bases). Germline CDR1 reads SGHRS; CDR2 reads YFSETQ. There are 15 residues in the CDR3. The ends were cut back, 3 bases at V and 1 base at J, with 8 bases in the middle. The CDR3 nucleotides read TGCGCCAGCAGCTCAGGGTATTCTGGGGCCAACGTCCTGACTTTC. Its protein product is CASSSGYSGANVLTF.

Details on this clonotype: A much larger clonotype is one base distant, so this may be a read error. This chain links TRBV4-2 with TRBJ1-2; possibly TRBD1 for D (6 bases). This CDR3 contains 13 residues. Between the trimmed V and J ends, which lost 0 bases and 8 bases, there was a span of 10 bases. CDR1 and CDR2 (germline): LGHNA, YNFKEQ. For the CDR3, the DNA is TGTGCCAGCAGCCAAGATACGGGGGCCGGCTACACCTTC. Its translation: CASSQDTGAGYTF.

The CDR3 bases are TGTGCCAGCAGCTTATTCCAGCGGGGCGATGAGCAGTTCTTC. Its protein is CASSLFQRGDEQFF. The rearrangement uses TRBV7-9 and TRBJ2-1; TRBD2 matches at 7 bases. The CDR3 loop spans 14 amino acids. CDR1 is SEHNR, CDR2 FQNEAQ, per germline (reference sequence). Unmatched junction bases numbered 6, after V lost 2 bases and J lost 8 bases.

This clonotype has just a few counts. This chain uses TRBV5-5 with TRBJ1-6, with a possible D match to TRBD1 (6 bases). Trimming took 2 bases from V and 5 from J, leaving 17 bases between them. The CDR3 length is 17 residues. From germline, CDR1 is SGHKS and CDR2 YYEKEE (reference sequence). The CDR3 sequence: CASSFFWTQGNNSPLHF. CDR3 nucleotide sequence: TGTGCCAGCAGCTTTTTTTGGACACAGGGCAATAATTCACCCCTCCACTTT.

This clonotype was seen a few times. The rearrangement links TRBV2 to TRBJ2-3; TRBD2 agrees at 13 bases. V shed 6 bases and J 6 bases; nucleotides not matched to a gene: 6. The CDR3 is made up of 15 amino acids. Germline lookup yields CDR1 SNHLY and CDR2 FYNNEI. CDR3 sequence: CASRAGLAGVDTQYF. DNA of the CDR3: TGTGCCAGCAGGGCCGGACTAGCGGGAGTTGATACGCAGTATTTT.

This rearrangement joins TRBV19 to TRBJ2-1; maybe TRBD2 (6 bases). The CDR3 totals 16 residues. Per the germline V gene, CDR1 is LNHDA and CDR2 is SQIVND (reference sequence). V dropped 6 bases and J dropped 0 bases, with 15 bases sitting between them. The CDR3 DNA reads TGTGCCAGTAGCTATAGGGACTCCAGCTCCTACAATGAGCAGTTCTTC. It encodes CASSYRDSSSYNEQFF.

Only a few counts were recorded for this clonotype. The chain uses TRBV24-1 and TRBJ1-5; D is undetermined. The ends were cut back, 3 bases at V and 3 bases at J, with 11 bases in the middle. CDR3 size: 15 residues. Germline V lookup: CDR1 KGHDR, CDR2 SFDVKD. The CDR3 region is CATSDPSVVNQPQHF. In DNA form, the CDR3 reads TGTGCCACCAGTGATCCCTCGGTGGTCAATCAGCCCCAGCATTTT.

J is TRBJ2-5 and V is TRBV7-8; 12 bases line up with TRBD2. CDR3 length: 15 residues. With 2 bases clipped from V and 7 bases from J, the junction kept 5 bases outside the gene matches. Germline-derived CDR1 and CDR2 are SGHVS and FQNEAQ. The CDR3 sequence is CASSLMASGRVTQYF. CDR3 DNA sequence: TGTGCCAGCAGCTTAATGGCTAGCGGGAGGGTGACCCAGTACTTC.